One and the same sample provided the 26 T cell receptor beta chains below, sequenced in a study of T-cell reconstitution after alpha-beta-depleted transplantation in children. Unique molecular identifiers were incorporated into the prepared TCRbeta library. MiXCR, run by TCRdb on the PCR reads, gives a single entry per CDR3 protein. This sample has about 150,000 distinct CDR3 sequences, with roughly 9% found just once. The sequencing here drew on PBMCs, mostly from graft donor cells, taken 180 days after TCRalphabeta/CD19-depleted stem cell transplant. Receptor source: a female patient aged 2-10 years who had a stem cell transplant for congenital amegakaryocytic thrombocytopenia, so the T cells may come from the graft donor.

There are many counts of this clonotype. The chain uses TRBV7-8 and TRBJ2-3; 11 bases fit TRBD2. Germline V gives CDR1 SGHVS, CDR2 FQNEAQ. This CDR3 contains 19 residues. Germline trimming cut 1 base from V and 5 bases from J; bases unmatched to any gene: 14. The CDR3 is CASSLVSVRLAGSGDTQYF. CDR3 bases: TGTGCCAGCAGCTTAGTTAGCGTCAGACTAGCGGGATCAGGAGATACGCAGTATTTT.

This clonotype was seen ten or more times. The CDR3 here is CASSLGGATGTDTQYF. The CDR3 DNA sequence: TGTGCCAGCAGCTTGGGGGGAGCGACTGGCACAGATACGCAGTATTTT. The J gene is TRBJ2-3, the V gene TRBV7-2; TRBD2 is a possible D gene (6 bases). The length of the CDR3 is 16 residues. V lost 3 bases and J lost 1, with 14 bases in between. From germline, CDR1 is SGHTA and CDR2 FQGNSA.

The sample holds a few counts of this clonotype. This chain uses TRBV29-1 with TRBJ2-5, with no clear D. The CDR3 spans 14 residues. With 6 bases removed from V and 1 base from J, the gap between germline ends came to 15 bases. Germline V CDR1 and CDR2: SQVTM, ANQGSEA. The CDR3: CSVDGWAFQETQYF. CDR3 DNA: TGCAGCGTGGACGGCTGGGCATTCCAAGAGACCCAGTACTTC.

This clonotype was detected a few times. The chain links TRBV12-3 or TRBV12-4 to TRBJ1-5; possible D gene TRBD1, 5 bases. The CDR3 extends over 14 amino acids. The germline V and J ends were trimmed by 3 bases and 7 bases, with 13 bases remaining between them. The DNA of the CDR3 is TGTGCCAGCAGTTTTACAGGCCTTTGGCAGCCCCAGCATTTT. It encodes CASSFTGLWQPQHF.

This clonotype has at least ten counts. The V and J genes are TRBV12-3 or TRBV12-4 and TRBJ1-1; TRBD1 is a possible D gene (6 bases). The V gene lost 3 bases and the J gene lost 0 bases, with 8 bases spanning the gap. The CDR3 runs to 14 residues. CDR3 loop: CASSFTGMNTEAFF. The CDR3 bases are TGTGCCAGCAGTTTCACAGGGATGAACACTGAAGCTTTCTTT.

This clonotype was detected many times. The chain carries TRBV29-1 and TRBJ2-1; no firm D call. The V end lost 4 bases, the J end lost 4 bases, and 8 bases lay between the germline ends. Germline lookup yields CDR1 SQVTM and CDR2 ANQGSEA. The CDR3 spans 12 residues. CDR3 bases: TGCAGCGTTGTTGGGCTTTACAATGAGCAGTTCTTC. It yields the protein CSVVGLYNEQFF.

Note on this clonotype: A much larger clone lies a single base off, so this may be a read error. This sequence joins TRBV11-2 and TRBJ1-2, with D maybe TRBD1 (5 bases). CDR3 length: 14 amino acids. The germline gives CDR1 SGHAT, CDR2 FQNNGV. The CDR3 DNA sequence: TGTGCCAGCAGCTTACTAGGGGTTAACTATTGCTACACCTTC. Amino acid sequence: CASSLLGVNYCYTF. Full variable domain (outside the CDR3, taken from reference TRBV11-2 and TRBJ1-2): EAGVAQSPRYKIIEKRQSVAFWCNPISGHATLYWYQQILGQGPKLLIQFQNNGVVDDSQLPKDRFSAERLKGVDSTLKIQPAKLEDSAVYLCASSLLGVNYCYTFGSGTRLTVV.

This clonotype was observed at least ten times. This chain connects TRBV12-3 or TRBV12-4 to TRBJ2-2; no definite D call. Trimming took off 1 base at V and 6 bases at J, with 9 bases between the two ends. This CDR3 has 14 residues. The CDR3 loop reads CASSLGGPPGELFF. The CDR3, as DNA: TGTGCCAGCAGTTTAGGAGGTCCCCCCGGGGAGCTGTTTTTT.

This clonotype was seen at least ten times. This rearrangement joins TRBV4-2 to TRBJ2-7; no clear D. Deletions cut 0 bases from V and 1 base from J, with 10 bases between. The CDR3 covers 15 residues. CDR1 and CDR2 from the germline V gene are LGHNA and YNFKEQ. The CDR3 region has the DNA TGTGCCAGCAGCCAAGAGACGCGGAAGTCCTACGAGCAGTACTTC. It specifies CASSQETRKSYEQYF.

This clonotype was seen repeatedly, ten times or more. The gene calls are TRBV5-4 and TRBJ2-3; D is undetermined. The V gene's germline CDR1 is SGHNT and CDR2 YYREEE (reference sequence). V was cut by 3 bases and J by 6 bases, with 14 bases left in between. This CDR3 is 14 amino acids long. The CDR3 sequence is CASSSGPPQDTQYF. CDR3 coding DNA: TGTGCCAGCAGCTCCGGACCTCCGCAGGATACGCAGTATTTT.

The sample holds a few counts of this clonotype. The genes are TRBV20-1 and TRBJ2-7; D perhaps matches TRBD2 (6 bases). Trimming left V 3 bases short and J 6 bases short, with 12 bases between. Germline CDR1 is DFQATT and CDR2 is SNEGSKA (reference sequence). The CDR3 is 12 residues long. DNA for the CDR3: TGCAGTGCTAGGGAGGGGTACGGCGAGCAGTACTTC. It codes for CSAREGYGEQYF.

This chain links TRBV4-2 with TRBJ2-1; 12 bases fit TRBD1. CDR3 length equals 16 residues. V gave up 7 bases and J gave up 1 base; unmatched junction bases: 5. The germline V gene has CDR1 LGHNA and CDR2 YNFKEQ. The CDR3 nucleotides read TGTGCCAGCACGGGGACAGGGGGCAAATCCTACAATGAGCAGTTCTTC. Protein: CASTGTGGKSYNEQFF.

The sample holds many counts of this clonotype. This sequence joins TRBV20-1 and TRBJ1-5; TRBD1 matches 7 bases. CDR1 is DFQATT and CDR2 is SNEGSKA in the germline V gene (reference sequence). CDR3 length: 13 amino acids. V lost 5 bases to trimming and J lost 5 bases; unmatched junction nucleotides: 6. The DNA of the CDR3 is TGCAGTGCTGGGGACAGCCCTGATCAGCCCCAGCATTTT. This gives the protein CSAGDSPDQPQHF.

This clonotype was counted many times. The rearrangement uses TRBV12-3 or TRBV12-4 and TRBJ2-1; TRBD1 matches at 8 bases. The CDR3 spans 15 residues. The V gene end was trimmed by 7 bases and the J gene end by 0 bases; junction bases not matched to a gene: 5. CDR3 bases: TGTGCCAGCACTAAAGGACAGGGCTCCTACAATGAGCAGTTCTTC. This codes for CASTKGQGSYNEQFF.

Ten or more counts support this clonotype. V is TRBV7-2 and J is TRBJ2-3; D is unclear. This CDR3 comprises 15 residues. Looked up from germline, CDR1 is SGHTA and CDR2 is FQGNSA. With 1 base removed from V and 4 bases from J, the gap between germline ends came to 12 bases. Written as DNA, the CDR3 is TGTGCCAGCAGCTTAGAAGGGCGGAGCGCAGATACGCAGTATTTT. Translating gives CASSLEGRSADTQYF.

The sample holds many counts of this clonotype. The chain has TRBV20-1 and TRBJ2-7; D might be TRBD1 (5 bases). The CDR3 runs 12 residues. V was clipped by 4 bases and J by 0 bases, with 7 bases between them. Germline assignment: CDR1 DFQATT and CDR2 SNEGSKA (reference sequence). CDR3 sequence (DNA): TGCAGTGCTACAGGGCCCTCCTACGAGCAGTACTTC. Protein product: CSATGPSYEQYF.

This clonotype was recorded many times. The chain links TRBV20-1 to TRBJ2-7, with unresolved D. CDR3 length equals 11 residues. Trimming took off 2 bases at V and 3 bases at J, with 5 bases between the two ends. Per the germline V gene, CDR1 is DFQATT and CDR2 is SNEGSKA (reference sequence). CDR3: CSARHGYEQYF. CDR3 sequence (DNA): TGCAGTGCTAGACACGGCTACGAGCAGTACTTC.

The V gene is TRBV12-3 or TRBV12-4, the J gene TRBJ2-1; D perhaps matches TRBD2 (5 bases). V dropped 7 bases and J dropped 6 bases, with 16 bases sitting between them. The CDR3 contains 14 residues. The CDR3 spells CASIRVGGSNEQFF. The CDR3, as DNA: TGTGCCAGCATCCGGGTCGGAGGTAGCAATGAGCAGTTCTTC.

CDR3 sequence reads: CASSRQGANYGYTF. CDR3 nucleotide sequence: TGTGCCAGCAGCCGACAGGGGGCGAACTATGGCTACACCTTC. This chain uses TRBV27 with TRBJ1-2; the match to TRBD1 covers 10 bases. This CDR3 spans 14 amino acids. Germline V gives CDR1 MNHEY, CDR2 SMNVEV (reference sequence). Trimming at V came to 6 bases and at J to 2 bases, leaving 3 bases not matched to a gene.

This clonotype was seen ten or more times. V usage is TRBV20-1 and J usage is TRBJ2-3; D call uncertain. The ends were cut back, 0 bases at V and 6 bases at J, with 13 bases in the middle. The germline V gene encodes CDR1 DFQATT and CDR2 SNEGSKA (reference sequence). The CDR3 loop spans 14 amino acids. The DNA for the CDR3 is TGCAGTGCTAGAGATTTCTATCTGCGGGATACGCAGTATTTT. Translation: CSARDFYLRDTQYF.

This clonotype was counted only a few times. With a much larger clone just one base away, this may be a read error. The chain's CDR3 is CASRIQGPYEQYF. In DNA form, the CDR3 reads TGTGCCAGCAGGATACAGGGGCCCTACGAGCAGTACTTC. The chain carries TRBV28 and TRBJ2-7, with 7 bases aligning to TRBD1. CDR1 is MDHEN, CDR2 SYDVKM, per germline. V was pared by 6 bases and J by 2 bases, with 4 bases of the junction left unmatched. The CDR3 totals 13 residues.

Ten or more counts support this clonotype. This chain connects TRBV3-1 to TRBJ1-1; maybe TRBD1 (5 bases). The V gene's germline CDR1 is LGHDT and CDR2 YNNKEL (reference sequence). The CDR3 length is 12 residues. Trimming cost V 5 bases and J 4 bases, with 8 bases left between them. This CDR3 is CASSFDSTEAFF. The DNA for the CDR3 is TGTGCCAGCAGCTTCGACAGCACTGAAGCTTTCTTT.

Ten or more counts support this clonotype. The rearrangement links TRBV12-3 or TRBV12-4 to TRBJ1-5; 7 positions agree with TRBD1. After removal of 3 bases from V and 6 bases from J, the junction contained 2 bases not matched to a gene. The CDR3 has 13 amino acids. The CDR3 loop reads CASSLTGSQPQHF. The CDR3 region has the DNA TGTGCCAGCAGTTTGACAGGGAGTCAGCCCCAGCATTTT.

This clonotype has at least ten counts. The chain is built from TRBV20-1 and TRBJ2-5; 8 bases map to TRBD2. CDR3 length equals 14 residues. Germline values: CDR1 DFQATT, CDR2 SNEGSKA (reference sequence). The V gene end was trimmed by 6 bases and the J gene end by 4 bases; junction bases not matched to a gene: 10. CDR3 DNA sequence: TGCAGTGCGGCCGGGACTAGGACGAGAGAGACCCAGTACTTC. Amino acid sequence: CSAAGTRTRETQYF.

This clonotype was picked up many times. The rearrangement joins TRBV20-1 to TRBJ2-3; TRBD1 aligns across 11 bases. The CDR3 has 16 amino acids. The V gene end was trimmed by 3 bases and the J gene end by 4 bases; junction bases not matched to a gene: 9. The germline gives CDR1 DFQATT, CDR2 SNEGSKA (reference sequence). The CDR3 is CSASVPGQGGPDTQYF. CDR3 DNA: TGCAGTGCTAGTGTACCGGGACAGGGGGGGCCAGATACGCAGTATTTT.

The chain joins TRBV4-2 to TRBJ2-1; 8 positions match TRBD2. Looked up from germline, CDR1 is LGHNA and CDR2 is YNFKEQ. CDR3 length: 18 amino acids. Trimming at V came to 7 bases and at J to 0 bases, leaving 14 bases not matched to a gene. CDR3 sequence: CASTGGTRTKSSYNEQFF. As DNA, the CDR3 is TGTGCCAGCACGGGGGGGACACGAACTAAAAGCTCCTACAATGAGCAGTTCTTC.